Included here is one T cell receptor (beta chain) sequence, with context. Trimming cost V 6 bases and J 3 bases, with 12 bases left between them. Germline CDR1 and CDR2: SGHVS and FQNEAQ. The CDR3 length is 14 residues. This record belongs to a study of blood T cell repertoires in COVID-19. Here immunoSEQ multiplex PCR was the method, and the copy in TCRdb shows in-frame clones only, minus some. The sample lists over 130,000 clones, around 73% occurring once. The sample taken for sequencing was peripheral blood. The TCR comes from a woman aged 45-65 years with active or convalescent COVID-19. The genes are TRBV7-8 and TRBJ1-5, with a tentative D call TRBD1 (5 bases). The CDR3 coding sequence is TGTGCCAGCAGACGGGGGTCTAACAATCAGCCCCAGCATTTT. Encoded protein: CASRRGSNNQPQHF.